One sample yielded the 32 T cell receptor beta chains listed below, sequenced in a study of cytomegalovirus exposure and HLA in healthy donors. The primer mix had 60 Vbeta and 13 Jbeta primers. Sequenced by immunoSEQ multiplex PCR; TCRdb stores in-frame clones only, minus some. The sample records approximately 150,000 clones, roughly 75% being singletons. Material for sequencing was PBMCs. The receptors here all came from a male donor in good health and CMV-seronegative.

J is TRBJ1-3 and V is TRBV5-8, with 7 bases fitting TRBD1. V shed 4 bases, J shed 0 bases, and the junction held 7 bases outside the gene matches. Germline V gene sequence: CDR1 SGHTS, CDR2 YDEGEE. This CDR3 contains 16 residues. The CDR3 nucleotides are TGTGCCAGCAGCCTCGGGACAGCCAGCTCTGGAAACACCATATATTTT. This gives the protein CASSLGTASSGNTIYF. Variable domain in full (rest from reference TRBV5-8 and TRBJ1-3): EAGVTQSPTHLIKTRGQQATLRCSPISGHTSVYWYQQALGLGLQFLLWYDEGEERNRGNFPPRFSGRQFPNYSSELNVNALELEDSALYLCASSLGTASSGNTIYFGEGSWLTVV.

This clone was seen ten or more times. The rearrangement links TRBV30 to TRBJ2-1; 9 positions match TRBD1. Germline V CDR1 and CDR2: GTSNPN, SVGIG (reference sequence). This CDR3 spans 13 amino acids. The trim removed 4 bases at V and 7 bases at J, leaving 5 bases unmatched. The CDR3 DNA follows: TGTGCCTGGAAAGGGACAGGGAGGAATGAGCAGTTCTTC. It translates to CAWKGTGRNEQFF. Full variable domain (remainder filled in from reference TRBV30 and TRBJ2-1): SQTIHQWPATLVQPVGSPLSLECTVEGTSNPNLYWYRQAAGRGLQLLFYSVGIGQISSEVPQNLSASRPQDRQFILSSKKLLLSDSGFYLCAWKGTGRNEQFFGPGTRLTVL.

This clone was picked up many times. This chain uses TRBV6-1 with TRBJ2-2, with TRBD1 matching 7 bases. Germline CDR1 reads MNHNS; CDR2 reads SASEGT. The CDR3 totals 15 residues. Germline trimming cut 4 bases from V and 3 bases from J; bases unmatched to any gene: 5. CDR3 sequence: CASSGSQGDTGELFF. The CDR3 nucleotides are TGTGCCAGCAGTGGGTCCCAGGGGGACACCGGGGAGCTGTTTTTT.

The CDR3 protein is CAIRTGGNSPLHF. As DNA, the CDR3 is TGTGCCATAAGGACAGGGGGCAATTCACCCCTCCACTTT. The gene calls are TRBV10-3 and TRBJ1-6; 11 positions agree with TRBD1. There are 13 residues in the CDR3. V dropped 9 bases and J dropped 7; count of bases not matched to a gene: 2. Per the germline V gene, CDR1 is ENHRY and CDR2 is SYGVKD.

The rearrangement joins TRBV9 to TRBJ2-7; a possible D gene is TRBD2 (5 bases). The CDR3 extends over 15 amino acids. The V gene's germline CDR1 is SGDLS and CDR2 YYNGEE. Trimming cost V 0 bases and J 2 bases, with 12 bases left between them. CDR3 sequence (DNA): TGTGCCAGCAGCGTAGGCCCCGGGGTGGCCTACGAGCAGTACTTC. It yields the protein CASSVGPGVAYEQYF.

The chain combines TRBV7-9 with TRBJ1-4, with D perhaps TRBD1 (5 bases). Trimming pared 2 bases from V and 7 bases from J, leaving 17 bases between. The CDR3 is made up of 16 amino acids. The germline gives CDR1 SEHNR, CDR2 FQNEAQ (reference sequence). CDR3 bases: TGTGCCAGCAGCTTAACCCCACGAGACCAGGGTGAAAAACTGTTTTTT. Translating it yields CASSLTPRDQGEKLFF. Using reference TRBV7-9 and TRBJ1-4 for the parts outside the CDR3, the full variable domain is DTGVSQNPRHKITKRGQNVTFRCDPISEHNRLYWYRQTLGQGPEFLTYFQNEAQLEKSRLLSDRFSAERPKGSFSTLEIQRTEQGDSAMYLCASSLTPRDQGEKLFFGSGTQLSVL.

Only a few counts were recorded for this clone. The rearrangement links TRBV4-1 to TRBJ2-2, with D possibly TRBD2 on 6 matching bases. Trimming took 3 bases from V and 1 from J, leaving 15 bases between them. This CDR3 has 17 residues. CDR1 is MGHRA and CDR2 is YSYEKL in the germline V gene. The CDR3 region is CASSQGGLGENTGELFF. The CDR3 bases are TGCGCCAGCAGCCAGGGGGGACTGGGTGAGAACACCGGGGAGCTGTTTTTT.

The chain couples TRBV7-7 to TRBJ2-1; possibly TRBD2 for D (6 bases). Trimming stripped 8 bases from V and 8 bases from J, with 19 bases between. This CDR3 has 14 residues. Germline CDR1 is SSHAT and CDR2 is FNYEAQ (reference sequence). The CDR3 loop is CASGGGGTGDEQFF. CDR3 coding DNA: TGTGCCAGCGGGGGTGGCGGGACCGGCGATGAGCAGTTCTTC.

This chain connects TRBV12-5 to TRBJ1-3; D is perhaps TRBD1 (6 bases). In germline, CDR1 is LGHNT, CDR2 FRNRAP. The CDR3 consists of 15 residues. Trimming stripped 5 bases from V and 0 bases from J, with 11 bases between. The CDR3 reads CASGGTGSSGNTIYF. The CDR3, as DNA: TGTGCTAGTGGTGGAACAGGGAGCTCTGGAAACACCATATATTTT.

This chain uses TRBV7-2 with TRBJ2-7; 15 nucleotides agree with TRBD2. The CDR3 runs 17 residues. Looked up from germline, CDR1 is SGHTA and CDR2 is FQGNSA. J gave up 6 bases and V 7 bases, and 13 bases lay outside the gene matches. The CDR3 sequence is CASTPRGLAGGRGEQYF. CDR3 nucleotides: TGTGCCAGCACCCCGAGGGGACTAGCGGGAGGTAGAGGCGAGCAGTACTTC.

The CDR3 protein is CASSAQGSYGYTF. The CDR3 region has the DNA TGTGCCAGCAGCGCCCAGGGGAGCTATGGCTACACCTTC. The chain is built from TRBV14 and TRBJ1-2, with D possibly being TRBD1 (6 bases). The V end was cut by 5 bases, the J end by 4 bases, with 11 bases between. Germline V gene lookup returns CDR1 SGHDN and CDR2 FVKESK. This CDR3 comprises 13 residues.

V is TRBV12-2 and J is TRBJ2-7; the listed D gene, TRBD1, was not tested against the DNA. TRBV12-2 is described as a pseudogene. This CDR3 has 16 residues. The CDR3 reads CASRSPDRVGAYEQYF. The CDR3 region has the DNA TGTGCAAGTCGCTCACCGGACAGGGTGGGTGCCTACGAGCAGTACTTC.

CDR3 residues: CASSLDLGTGYGYTF. For the CDR3, the DNA is TGTGCCAGCAGCTTAGATCTAGGGACAGGGTATGGCTACACCTTC. The chain couples TRBV7-9 to TRBJ1-2; 9 nucleotides match TRBD1. In germline, CDR1 is SEHNR, CDR2 FQNEAQ (reference sequence). After removal of 1 base from V and 5 bases from J, the junction contained 5 bases not matched to a gene. The CDR3 is 15 residues long. Full variable domain (remainder filled in from reference TRBV7-9 and TRBJ1-2): DTGVSQNPRHKITKRGQNVTFRCDPISEHNRLYWYRQTLGQGPEFLTYFQNEAQLEKSRLLSDRFSAERPKGSFSTLEIQRTEQGDSAMYLCASSLDLGTGYGYTFGSGTRLTVV.

The chain carries TRBV19 and TRBJ2-1, with D maybe TRBD2 (6 bases). CDR3 length: 13 residues. V shed 2 bases and J shed 7 bases, with 9 bases lying between them. Germline CDR1 and CDR2: LNHDA and SQIVND (reference sequence). The CDR3 region is CASSIPGGNEQFF. The CDR3 nucleotides read TGTGCCAGTAGTATACCTGGGGGGAATGAGCAGTTCTTC.

V usage is TRBV6-4 and J usage is TRBJ2-1, with D unclear. Germline assignment: CDR1 MRHNA and CDR2 SNTAGT. The germline V and J ends were trimmed by 6 bases and 2 bases, with 11 bases remaining between them. The CDR3 extends over 14 amino acids. The CDR3 sequence: CASSSDTTYNEQFF. The CDR3 DNA reads as TGTGCCAGCAGCTCCGATACAACCTACAATGAGCAGTTCTTC.

The chain combines TRBV7-2 with TRBJ2-7, with D possibly matching TRBD1 (6 bases). Per the germline V gene, CDR1 is SGHTA and CDR2 is FQGNSA. The CDR3 is 15 residues long. Between the trimmed V and J ends, which lost 1 base and 1 base, there was a span of 11 bases. The chain's CDR3 is CASSLGTAQSYEQYF. CDR3 nucleotide sequence: TGTGCCAGCAGCTTAGGGACAGCTCAATCCTACGAGCAGTACTTC.

The chain links TRBV5-6 to TRBJ2-1, with D perhaps matching TRBD1 (5 bases). The germline V gene encodes CDR1 SGHDT and CDR2 YYEEEE. The V and J ends lost 6 bases and 6 bases respectively, with 10 bases between them. This CDR3 region has 12 residues. CDR3: CASKRGSNEQFF. The CDR3 DNA sequence: TGTGCCAGCAAAAGGGGTTCCAATGAGCAGTTCTTC. Full variable domain (outside the CDR3, taken from reference TRBV5-6 and TRBJ2-1): DAGVTQSPTHLIKTRGQQVTLRCSPKSGHDTVSWYQQALGQGPQFIFQYYEEEERQRGNFPDRFSGHQFPNYSSELNVNALLLGDSALYLCASKRGSNEQFFGPGTRLTVL.

The chain is built from TRBV5-1 and TRBJ2-3; 10 bases map to TRBD1. CDR3 length equals 16 residues. With V trimmed by 2 bases and J by 2 bases, 5 bases remained unmatched. In germline, CDR1 is SGHRS, CDR2 YFSETQ. This CDR3 is CASSFSGQGLTDTQYF. The CDR3 nucleotides are TGCGCCAGCAGCTTTTCGGGACAGGGGCTCACAGATACGCAGTATTTT.

V usage is TRBV19 and J usage is TRBJ2-2, with D tentatively TRBD1 (6 bases). The CDR3 consists of 14 residues. Germline V gene sequence: CDR1 LNHDA, CDR2 SQIVND (reference sequence). V was trimmed by 4 bases and J by 7 bases, leaving 13 bases between them. CDR3 bases: TGTGCCAGTAGTAAATCTTACAGGGTCGGGGAGCTGTTTTTT. It is translated as CASSKSYRVGELFF.

The CDR3 spells CASSPGLAGSLLNTGELFF. The CDR3 DNA reads as TGCGCCAGCAGCCCAGGACTAGCGGGAAGCCTATTGAACACCGGGGAGCTGTTTTTT. The chain couples TRBV4-3 to TRBJ2-2; 12 bases agree with TRBD2. The CDR3 covers 19 residues. Germline CDR1 reads LGHNA; CDR2 reads YSLEER. V shed 4 bases and J 1 base; nucleotides not matched to a gene: 10.

This rearrangement joins TRBV27 to TRBJ2-3; TRBD2 matches 8 bases. Germline V gene data show CDR1 as MNHEY and CDR2 as SMNVEV (reference sequence). CDR3 length: 13 amino acids. The trim removed 6 bases at V and 5 bases at J, leaving 4 bases unmatched. The CDR3 nucleotides are TGTGCCAGCAGGGGGACTAGTGGAGATACGCAGTATTTT. Translating it yields CASRGTSGDTQYF.

The CDR3 DNA reads as TGTGCCATCGGTACAGGGGGCGTCGGGAGTAAAGCTTTCTTT. It yields the protein CAIGTGGVGSKAFF. The gene calls are TRBV10-3 and TRBJ1-1; 9 nucleotides match TRBD1. The junction had 13 bases not matched to a gene; V was cut back by 8 bases and J by 9 bases. There are 14 residues in the CDR3. Germline lookup yields CDR1 ENHRY and CDR2 SYGVKD.

The chain recombines TRBV6-5 with TRBJ2-1; D is ambiguous. This CDR3 spans 11 amino acids. Germline CDR1 and CDR2: MNHEY and SVGAGI. V lost 0 bases, J lost 14 bases, and 8 bases lay in between. CDR3: CASSYSLIEFF. The DNA of the CDR3 is TGTGCCAGCAGTTACTCCCTAATCGAGTTCTTC.

The gene calls are TRBV19 and TRBJ2-7; the match to TRBD2 covers 12 bases. There are 16 residues in the CDR3. CDR1 and CDR2 (germline): LNHDA, SQIVND (reference sequence). Trimming removed 2 bases from V and 5 bases from J; junction bases left unmatched: 7. The CDR3 sequence: CASSIPNTSGRNEQYF. CDR3 coding DNA: TGTGCCAGTAGTATACCCAACACTAGCGGGAGGAACGAGCAGTACTTC.

V gene TRBV7-8 combines with J gene TRBJ2-7; 14 bases are shared with TRBD2. Germline CDR1 is SGHVS and CDR2 is FQNEAQ. The CDR3 extends over 17 amino acids. V dropped 3 bases and J dropped 4; count of bases not matched to a gene: 8. The CDR3 DNA reads TGTGCCAGCAGCTTCCCCGGACTAGCGGGGGGCACGTACGAGCAGTACTTC. This gives the protein CASSFPGLAGGTYEQYF.

The V and J genes are TRBV2 and TRBJ2-1; 8 nucleotides line up with TRBD1. The CDR3 is made up of 15 amino acids. The germline V gene has CDR1 SNHLY and CDR2 FYNNEI. J was trimmed by 0 bases and V by 8 bases; bases with no gene match: 6. CDR3 sequence: CASVTGAVSYNEQFF. CDR3 DNA sequence: TGTGCCAGCGTGACAGGGGCCGTCTCCTACAATGAGCAGTTCTTC.

The chain is built from TRBV5-4 and TRBJ2-7, with D possibly TRBD1 on 5 matching bases. Germline V gene sequence: CDR1 SGHNT, CDR2 YYREEE (reference sequence). Trimming left V 0 bases short and J 3 bases short, with 13 bases between. The CDR3 extends over 15 amino acids. CDR3 sequence (DNA): TGTGCCAGCAGCTTGGCCGGTGACAGAGACTACGAGCAGTACTTC. Translating it yields CASSLAGDRDYEQYF.

The rearrangement uses TRBV5-6 and TRBJ2-6, with D perhaps matching TRBD2 (5 bases). With 4 bases removed from V and 2 bases from J, the gap between germline ends came to 10 bases. Germline values: CDR1 SGHDT, CDR2 YYEEEE. The CDR3 contains 15 residues. The CDR3 reads CASSLEGPGANVLTF. In DNA form, the CDR3 reads TGTGCCAGCAGCCTCGAGGGCCCTGGGGCCAACGTCCTGACTTTC.

This clone was counted only a few times. This CDR3 reads CASSPLAGNYNEQFF. Written as DNA, the CDR3 is TGCGCCAGCAGCCCCCTAGCGGGGAATTACAATGAGCAGTTCTTC. This chain uses TRBV5-1 with TRBJ2-1, with 9 nucleotides matching TRBD2. In germline, CDR1 is SGHRS, CDR2 YFSETQ. J was trimmed by 4 bases and V by 4 bases; bases with no gene match: 6. The CDR3 consists of 15 residues.

The chain joins TRBV5-4 to TRBJ2-3, with 12 bases identical to TRBD2. After removal of 4 bases from V and 4 bases from J, the junction contained 4 bases not matched to a gene. CDR1 SGHNT and CDR2 YYREEE come from the germline V gene (reference sequence). The CDR3 runs 15 residues. The CDR3, as DNA: TGTGCCAGCAGCCCGACTAGCGGGGGAGCAGATACGCAGTATTTT. It is translated as CASSPTSGGADTQYF.

This chain connects TRBV9 to TRBJ2-1, with unresolved D. Germline CDR1 SGDLS, CDR2 YYNGEE. Trimming removed 6 bases from V and 8 bases from J, with 12 bases in between. The CDR3 contains 12 residues. CDR3 sequence (DNA): TGTGCCAGCACCCTAGAGAGCGATGAGCAGTTCTTC. Its protein is CASTLESDEQFF.

The rearrangement joins TRBV4-3 to TRBJ2-7, with D perhaps TRBD2 (5 bases). Germline V gene sequence: CDR1 LGHNA, CDR2 YSLEER. V lost 4 bases and J lost 0, with 13 bases in between. This CDR3 is 15 amino acids long. In DNA form, the CDR3 reads TGCGCCAGCAGCCTCGGACTCCAGAGCTCCTACGAGCAGTACTTC. It encodes CASSLGLQSSYEQYF.